A single sample is the source of the 3 T cell receptor beta chains below, sequenced in a study of spatial heterogeneity in lung cancer. MiXCR, applied by TCRdb to the 5' RACE reads, yields one record per CDR3 protein. Of 15,000 to 20,000 distinct CDR3 sequences listed, approximately 6% were seen once; the top ten hold more than 20%. Described time point: blood at routine non-recurrence follow-up after resection. The sequences come from PBMCs, collected at follow-up. The receptors were sampled from a male donor with early-stage non-small cell lung cancer.

This clonotype was found many times. The chain is built from TRBV5-1 and TRBJ2-2; no reliable D call. Germline V CDR1 and CDR2: SGHRS, YFSETQ. The CDR3 is 14 amino acids. Between the trimmed V and J ends, which lost 4 bases and 7 bases, there was a span of 14 bases. The CDR3 DNA reads TGCGCCAGCAGCCTCTACCTTAGCATCGGGGAGCTGTTTTTT. This gives the protein CASSLYLSIGELFF.

Ten or more counts support this clonotype. This rearrangement joins TRBV4-1 to TRBJ2-2; D perhaps matches TRBD2 (5 bases). Germline CDR1 and CDR2: MGHRA and YSYEKL. The CDR3 runs 14 residues. V lost 4 bases to trimming and J lost 5 bases, with 11 bases between them. CDR3 loop: CASSPPRRTGELFF. The DNA of the CDR3 is TGCGCCAGCAGCCCCCCACGGAGGACCGGGGAGCTGTTTTTT.

The chain is built from TRBV6-2 or TRBV6-3 and TRBJ2-5; D may match TRBD1 or TRBD2 (5 bases each). This CDR3 has 16 amino acids. Germline V gene lookup returns CDR1 MNHEY and CDR2 SVGEGT. Trimming pared 8 bases from V and 1 base from J, leaving 20 bases between. As DNA, the CDR3 is TGTGCCAGCGGCCCCCACTCGGGACCCCGCCAAGAGACCCAGTACTTC. Amino acid sequence: CASGPHSGPRQETQYF.